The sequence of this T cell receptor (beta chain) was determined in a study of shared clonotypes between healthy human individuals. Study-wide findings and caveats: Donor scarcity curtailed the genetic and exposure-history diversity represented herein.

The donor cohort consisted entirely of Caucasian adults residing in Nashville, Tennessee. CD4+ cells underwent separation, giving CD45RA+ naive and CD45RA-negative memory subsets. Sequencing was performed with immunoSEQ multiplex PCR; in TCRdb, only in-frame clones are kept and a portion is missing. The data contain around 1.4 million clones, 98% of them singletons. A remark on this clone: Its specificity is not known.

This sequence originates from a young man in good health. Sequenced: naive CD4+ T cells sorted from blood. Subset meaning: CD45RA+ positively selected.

The chain's CDR3 is CASSLFRGAGELFF. The CDR3 DNA sequence: TGTGCCAGCAGCTTATTCAGGGGTGCCGGGGAGCTGTTTTTT. The chain has TRBV7-8 and TRBJ2-2, with D possibly matching TRBD1 (6 bases). From germline, CDR1 is SGHVS and CDR2 FQNEAQ. Trimming removed 2 bases at V and 6 bases at J, with 10 bases between. The CDR3 runs to 14 residues.